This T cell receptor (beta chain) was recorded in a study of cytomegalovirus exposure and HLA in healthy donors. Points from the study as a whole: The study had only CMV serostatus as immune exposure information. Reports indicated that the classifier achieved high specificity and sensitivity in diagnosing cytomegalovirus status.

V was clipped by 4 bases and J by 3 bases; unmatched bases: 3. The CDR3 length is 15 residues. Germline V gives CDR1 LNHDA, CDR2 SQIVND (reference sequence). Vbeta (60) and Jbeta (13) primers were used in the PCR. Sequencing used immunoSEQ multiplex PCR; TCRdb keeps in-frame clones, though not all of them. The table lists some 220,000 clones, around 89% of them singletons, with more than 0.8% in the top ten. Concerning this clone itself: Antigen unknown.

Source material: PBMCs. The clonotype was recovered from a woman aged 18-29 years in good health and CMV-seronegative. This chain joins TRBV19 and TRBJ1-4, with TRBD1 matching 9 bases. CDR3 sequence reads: CASSRTGAPNEKLFF. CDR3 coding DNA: TGTGCCAGTAGTAGGACAGGGGCTCCTAATGAAAAACTGTTTTTT.